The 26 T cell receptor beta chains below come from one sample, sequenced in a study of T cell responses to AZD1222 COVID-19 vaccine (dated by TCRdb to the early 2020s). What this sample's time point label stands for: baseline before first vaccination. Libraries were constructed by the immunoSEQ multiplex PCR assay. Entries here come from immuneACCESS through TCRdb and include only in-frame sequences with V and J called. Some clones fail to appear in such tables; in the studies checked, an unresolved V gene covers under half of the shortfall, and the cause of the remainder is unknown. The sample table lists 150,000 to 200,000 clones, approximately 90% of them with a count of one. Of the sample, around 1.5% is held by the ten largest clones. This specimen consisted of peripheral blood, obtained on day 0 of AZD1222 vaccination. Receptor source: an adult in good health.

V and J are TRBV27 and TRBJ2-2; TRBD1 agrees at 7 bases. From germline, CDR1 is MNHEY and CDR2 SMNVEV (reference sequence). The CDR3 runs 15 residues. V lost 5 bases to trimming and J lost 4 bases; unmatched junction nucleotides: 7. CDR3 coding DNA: TGTGCCAGCAGTAGGACAGGTATCTTCACCGGGGAGCTGTTTTTT. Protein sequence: CASSRTGIFTGELFF.

The CDR3 DNA follows: TGTGCCAGCAGCCTCGGGACAGGGGCTGGAAACACCATATATTTT. Translated, it gives CASSLGTGAGNTIYF. This chain joins TRBV5-5 and TRBJ1-3; the match to TRBD1 covers 10 bases. Losses at the gene ends were 4 bases for V and 2 bases for J; bases not matched to a gene: 3. CDR1 is SGHKS and CDR2 is YYEKEE in the germline V gene (reference sequence). The CDR3 extends over 15 amino acids. The variable domain in full, with the rest retrieved from reference TRBV5-5 and TRBJ1-3, is DAGVTQSPTHLIKTRGQQVTLRCSPISGHKSVSWYQQVLGQGPQFIFQYYEKEERGRGNFPDRFSARQFPNYSSELNVNALLLGDSALYLCASSLGTGAGNTIYFGEGSWLTVV.

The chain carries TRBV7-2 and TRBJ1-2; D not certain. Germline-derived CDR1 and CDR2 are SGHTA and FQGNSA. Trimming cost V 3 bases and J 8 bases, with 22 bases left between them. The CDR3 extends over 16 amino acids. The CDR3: CASSFALPGSKGGYTF. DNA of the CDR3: TGTGCCAGCAGCTTTGCCCTACCCGGGTCCAAGGGAGGCTACACCTTC.

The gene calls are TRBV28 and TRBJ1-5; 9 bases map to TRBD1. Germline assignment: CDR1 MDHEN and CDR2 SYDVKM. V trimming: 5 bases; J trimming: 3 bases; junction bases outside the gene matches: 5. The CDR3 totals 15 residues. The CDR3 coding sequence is TGTGCCAGCAGTCTGGGACAGGGTTACAATCAGCCCCAGCATTTT. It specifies CASSLGQGYNQPQHF.

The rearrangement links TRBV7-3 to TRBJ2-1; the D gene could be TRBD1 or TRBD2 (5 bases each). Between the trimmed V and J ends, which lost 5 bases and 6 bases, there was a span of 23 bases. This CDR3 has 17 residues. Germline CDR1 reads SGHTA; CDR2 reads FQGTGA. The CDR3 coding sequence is TGTGCCAGCAGCCCCACACGGCGGCTAGAGGGGCTCAATGAGCAGTTCTTC. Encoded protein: CASSPTRRLEGLNEQFF.

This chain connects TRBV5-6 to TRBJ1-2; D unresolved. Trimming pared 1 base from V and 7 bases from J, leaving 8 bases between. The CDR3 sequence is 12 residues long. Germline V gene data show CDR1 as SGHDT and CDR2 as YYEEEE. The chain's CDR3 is CASSLSGFGYTF. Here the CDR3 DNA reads TGTGCCAGCAGCTTGTCGGGGTTTGGCTACACCTTC.

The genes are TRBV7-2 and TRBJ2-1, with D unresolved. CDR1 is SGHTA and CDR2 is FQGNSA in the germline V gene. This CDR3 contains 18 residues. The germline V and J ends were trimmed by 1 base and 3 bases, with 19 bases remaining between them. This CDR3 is CASSLGQAWRRSYNEQFF. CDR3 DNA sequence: TGTGCCAGCAGCTTAGGGCAAGCCTGGCGAAGGAGCTACAATGAGCAGTTCTTC.

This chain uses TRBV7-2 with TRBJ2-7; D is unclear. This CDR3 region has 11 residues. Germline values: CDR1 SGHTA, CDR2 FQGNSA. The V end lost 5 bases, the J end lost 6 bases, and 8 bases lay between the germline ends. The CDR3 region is CASSRGLEQYF. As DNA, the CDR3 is TGTGCCAGCAGCCGTGGGCTCGAGCAGTACTTC.

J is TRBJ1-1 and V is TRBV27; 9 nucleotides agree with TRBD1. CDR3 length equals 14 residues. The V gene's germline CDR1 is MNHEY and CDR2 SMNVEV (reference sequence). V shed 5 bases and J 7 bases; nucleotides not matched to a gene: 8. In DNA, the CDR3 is TGTGCCAGCAGTACAGGGGGCGCGTACGGTGAAGCTTTCTTT. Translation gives CASSTGGAYGEAFF.

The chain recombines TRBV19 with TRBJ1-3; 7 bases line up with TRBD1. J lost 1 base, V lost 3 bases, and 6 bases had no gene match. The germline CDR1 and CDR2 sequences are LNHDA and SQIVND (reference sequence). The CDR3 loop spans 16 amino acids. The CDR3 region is CASSMEGARSGNTIYF. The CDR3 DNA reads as TGTGCCAGTAGTATGGAGGGGGCGCGTTCTGGAAACACCATATATTTT.

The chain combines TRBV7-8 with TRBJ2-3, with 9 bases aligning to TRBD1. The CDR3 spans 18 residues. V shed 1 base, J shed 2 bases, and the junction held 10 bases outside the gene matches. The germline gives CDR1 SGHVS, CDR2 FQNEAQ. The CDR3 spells CASSLDPFWTGDTDTQYF. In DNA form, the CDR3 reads TGTGCCAGCAGCTTAGACCCATTTTGGACAGGGGACACAGATACGCAGTATTTT.

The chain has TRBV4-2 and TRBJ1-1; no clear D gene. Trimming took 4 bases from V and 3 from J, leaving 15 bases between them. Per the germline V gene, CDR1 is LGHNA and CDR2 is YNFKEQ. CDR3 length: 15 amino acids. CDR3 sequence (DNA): TGTGCCAGCAGCCCAGGAGGGTCGAGGGACACTGAAGCTTTCTTT. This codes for CASSPGGSRDTEAFF.

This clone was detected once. In nucleotides, the CDR3 is TGTGCCAGCAGCTCCCAGGGGGCTGGTTTGTACGAGCAGTACTTC. Translation: CASSSQGAGLYEQYF. V is TRBV5-6 and J is TRBJ2-7; 8 positions agree with TRBD1. The CDR3 runs to 15 residues. Trimming took 3 bases from V and 4 from J; bases not matched to a gene: 9. Looked up from germline, CDR1 is SGHDT and CDR2 is YYEEEE.

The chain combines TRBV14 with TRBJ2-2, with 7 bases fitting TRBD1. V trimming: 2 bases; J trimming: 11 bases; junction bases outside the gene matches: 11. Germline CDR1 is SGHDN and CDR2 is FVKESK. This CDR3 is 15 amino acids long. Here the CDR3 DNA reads TGTGCCAGCAGCCAAATACGGGACAGTCGTAATGAGCTGTTTTTT. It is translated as CASSQIRDSRNELFF.

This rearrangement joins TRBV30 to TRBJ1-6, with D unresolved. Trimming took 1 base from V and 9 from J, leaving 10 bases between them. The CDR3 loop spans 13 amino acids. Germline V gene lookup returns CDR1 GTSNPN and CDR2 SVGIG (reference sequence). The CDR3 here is CAWSDDTRSPLHF. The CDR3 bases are TGTGCCTGGAGTGACGATACCCGTTCACCCCTCCACTTT.

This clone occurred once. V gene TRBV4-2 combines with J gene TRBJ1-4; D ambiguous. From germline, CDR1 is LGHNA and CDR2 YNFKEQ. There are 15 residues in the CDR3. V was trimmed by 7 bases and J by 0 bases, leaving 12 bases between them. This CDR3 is CASTTFYPTNEKLFF. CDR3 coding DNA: TGTGCCAGCACCACTTTCTATCCAACTAATGAAAAACTGTTTTTT.

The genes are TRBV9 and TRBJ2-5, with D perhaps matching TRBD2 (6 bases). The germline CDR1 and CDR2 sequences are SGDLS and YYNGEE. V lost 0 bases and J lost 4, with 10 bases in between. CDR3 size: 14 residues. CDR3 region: CASSVGTSRETQYF. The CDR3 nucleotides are TGTGCCAGCAGCGTAGGAACTAGCCGAGAGACCCAGTACTTC. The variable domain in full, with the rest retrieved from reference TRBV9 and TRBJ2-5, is DSGVTQTPKHLITATGQRVTLRCSPRSGDLSVYWYQQSLDQGLQFLIQYYNGEERAKGNILERFSAQQFPDLHSELNLSSLELGDSALYFCASSVGTSRETQYFGPGTRLLVL.

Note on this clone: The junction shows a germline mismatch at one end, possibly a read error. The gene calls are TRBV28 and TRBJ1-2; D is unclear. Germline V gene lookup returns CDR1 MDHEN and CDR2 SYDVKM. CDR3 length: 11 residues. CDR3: CASSLPGPQSF. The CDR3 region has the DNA TGTGCCAGCAGTCTGCCGGGCCCCCAAAGCTTC.

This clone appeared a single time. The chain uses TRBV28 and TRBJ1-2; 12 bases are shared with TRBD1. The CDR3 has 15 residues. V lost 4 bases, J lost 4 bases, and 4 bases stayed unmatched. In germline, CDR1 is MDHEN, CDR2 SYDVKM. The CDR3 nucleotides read TGTGCCAGCAGTTCGGGACAGGGGGCAGGCTATGGCTACACCTTC. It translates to CASSSGQGAGYGYTF.

The CDR3 DNA reads TGTGCCAGCAGGGACAGGGGGCTTAATAATGAAAAACTGTTTTTT. Protein product: CASRDRGLNNEKLFF. The chain carries TRBV27 and TRBJ1-4; 11 bases are a match to TRBD1. The CDR3 sequence is 15 residues long. Trimming took 6 bases from V and 4 from J; bases not matched to a gene: 4. Germline V gene lookup returns CDR1 MNHEY and CDR2 SMNVEV (reference sequence).

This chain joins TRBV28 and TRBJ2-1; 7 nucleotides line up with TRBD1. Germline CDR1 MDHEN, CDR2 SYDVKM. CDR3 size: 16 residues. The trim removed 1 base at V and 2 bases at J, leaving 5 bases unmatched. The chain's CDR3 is CASSLFGDSPYNEQFF. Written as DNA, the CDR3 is TGTGCCAGCAGTTTATTTGGGGACAGCCCCTACAATGAGCAGTTCTTC. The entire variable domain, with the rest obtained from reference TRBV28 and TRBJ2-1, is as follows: DVKVTQSSRYLVKRTGEKVFLECVQDMDHENMFWYRQDPGLGLRLIYFSYDVKMKEKGDIPEGYSVSREKKERFSLILESASTNQTSMYLCASSLFGDSPYNEQFFGPGTRLTVL.

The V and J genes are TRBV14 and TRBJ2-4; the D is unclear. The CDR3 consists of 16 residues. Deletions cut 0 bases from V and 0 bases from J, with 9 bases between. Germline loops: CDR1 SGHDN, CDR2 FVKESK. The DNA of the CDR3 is TGTGCCAGCAGCCAAGATTCCAGTCTAGCCAAAAACATTCAGTACTTC. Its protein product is CASSQDSSLAKNIQYF.

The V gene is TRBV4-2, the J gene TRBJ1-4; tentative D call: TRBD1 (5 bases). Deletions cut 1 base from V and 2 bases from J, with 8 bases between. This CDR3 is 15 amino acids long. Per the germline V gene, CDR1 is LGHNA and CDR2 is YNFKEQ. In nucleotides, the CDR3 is TGTGCCAGCAGCCAAGGGACACACACTAATGAAAAACTGTTTTTT. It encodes CASSQGTHTNEKLFF.

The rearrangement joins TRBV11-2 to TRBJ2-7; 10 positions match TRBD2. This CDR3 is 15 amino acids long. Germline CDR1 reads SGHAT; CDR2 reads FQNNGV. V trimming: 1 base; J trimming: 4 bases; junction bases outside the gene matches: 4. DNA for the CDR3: TGTGCCAGCAGCTTAGGGGCTAGCGGGAGATACGAGCAGTACTTC. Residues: CASSLGASGRYEQYF.

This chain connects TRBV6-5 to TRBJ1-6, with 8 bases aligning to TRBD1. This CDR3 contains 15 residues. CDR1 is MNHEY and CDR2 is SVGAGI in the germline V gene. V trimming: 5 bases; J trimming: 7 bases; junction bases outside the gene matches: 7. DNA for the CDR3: TGTGCCAGCAGTCCACGGGACAGGCACAATTCACCCCTCCACTTT. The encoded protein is CASSPRDRHNSPLHF.

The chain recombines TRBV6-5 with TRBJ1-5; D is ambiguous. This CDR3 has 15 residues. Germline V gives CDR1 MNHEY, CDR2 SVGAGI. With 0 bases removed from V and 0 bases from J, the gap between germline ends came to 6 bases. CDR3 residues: CASSYSQNSNQPQHF. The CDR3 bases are TGTGCCAGCAGTTACTCGCAGAATAGCAATCAGCCCCAGCATTTT.